The clone carrying this T cell receptor beta chain was found a few times. Its antigen is undetermined. The sample originates from a study of metastatic and nonmetastatic thyroid tumors. Study details: Samples came from malignant and benign thyroid patients, and repertoires were compared across blood and tumor or nodule tissue. Points from the study as a whole: Within blood and tumor, benign nodules reportedly had significantly lower TCR beta diversity than malignant thyroid tumors did.

Each patient went into thyroid surgery without having received any treatment. MiXCR re-clonotyped the PCR reads for TCRdb. The sample contains tens of thousands of clones, around 15% of which appear only once. The sequence was collected from a male donor with papillary thyroid cancer or a benign thyroid nodule (not recorded which). Some clones in this sample may be carry-over from other donors' samples. The specimen sequenced was blood.

This CDR3 reads CASSDPKGTGELFF. The CDR3 nucleotides read TGTGCCAGCAGTGACCCTAAGGGAACCGGGGAGCTGTTTTTT. The chain carries TRBV6-1 and TRBJ2-2, with unresolved D. Per germline, CDR1 MNHNS and CDR2 SASEGT. V lost 3 bases to trimming and J lost 5 bases, with 10 bases between them. The CDR3 is 14 amino acids.